These 20 T cell receptor beta chains share one sample of origin, sequenced in a study of early T cells in non-severe SARS-CoV-2 infection (dated by TCRdb to the early 2020s). Library method: 5' RACE. The reads were generated on a NextSeq 500. The public reads were reprocessed in TCRdb via fastp at Q25 and MiXCR, keeping in-frame beta chains. Each CDR3 protein gets just one entry, which takes the most common genes and DNA from the rows behind it. The sample table holds tens of thousands of distinct CDR3 sequences, of which approximately 13% were seen once. The ten biggest clones cover about 7.7% of the sample. The sequenced material came from whole blood. The receptors derive from an adult who was a healthcare worker with PCR-confirmed SARS-CoV-2 infection or an uninfected control (not recorded which).

There are many counts of this clonotype. The rearrangement uses TRBV6-2 or TRBV6-3 and TRBJ2-7, with TRBD1 matching 8 bases. The germline V gene encodes CDR1 MNHEY and CDR2 SVGEGT. The CDR3 is 14 amino acids. J gave up 2 bases and V 0 bases, and 0 bases lay outside the gene matches. This CDR3 reads CASSYSQGAYEQYF. The CDR3, as DNA: TGTGCCAGCAGTTACTCACAGGGGGCCTACGAGCAGTACTTC.

This chain uses TRBV29-1 with TRBJ2-2, with 12 bases fitting TRBD2. J was trimmed by 4 bases and V by 7 bases; bases with no gene match: 4. The CDR3 is 14 residues long. CDR1 and CDR2 from the germline V gene are SQVTM and ANQGSEA. CDR3 sequence (DNA): TGCAGCGCCGGACTAGCGGGGTTCACCGGGGAGCTGTTTTTT. This sequence encodes CSAGLAGFTGELFF.

The V gene is TRBV20-1, the J gene TRBJ2-1, with TRBD2 matching 15 bases. Per germline, CDR1 DFQATT and CDR2 SNEGSKA (reference sequence). V shed 5 bases and J 9 bases; nucleotides not matched to a gene: 5. CDR3 length equals 14 residues. CDR3 in amino acids: CSAPPGLAGGEQFF. DNA for the CDR3: TGCAGTGCTCCACCGGGACTAGCGGGAGGTGAGCAGTTCTTC.

This chain connects TRBV5-4 to TRBJ1-1; D may be TRBD1 (5 bases). Trimming removed 3 bases at V and 0 bases at J, with 15 bases between. This CDR3 contains 16 residues. The germline V gene has CDR1 SGHNT and CDR2 YYREEE (reference sequence). The CDR3 protein is CASSSRYRPMNTEAFF. The DNA of the CDR3 is TGTGCCAGCAGCTCCCGGTACAGGCCCATGAACACTGAAGCTTTCTTT.

The gene calls are TRBV7-2 and TRBJ1-1; D might be TRBD1 (6 bases). Germline V gene lookup returns CDR1 SGHTA and CDR2 FQGNSA. V lost 6 bases and J 10 bases, leaving 15 bases between the germline ends. CDR3 length: 12 amino acids. CDR3 DNA: TGTGCCAGCAGACTGACAGGAGGTAGAGCTTTCTTT. It specifies CASRLTGGRAFF.

The J gene is TRBJ2-7, the V gene TRBV5-1, with 9 bases fitting TRBD1. Trimming took 0 bases from V and 0 from J; bases not matched to a gene: 13. The CDR3 spans 19 residues. The V gene's germline CDR1 is SGHRS and CDR2 YFSETQ. For the CDR3, the DNA is TGCGCCAGCAGCTTGGGGCTCCTCCTGGGACAGGGATTCTCCTACGAGCAGTACTTC. Residues: CASSLGLLLGQGFSYEQYF. Drawing the rest from reference TRBV5-1 and TRBJ2-7, the complete variable domain is KAGVTQTPRYLIKTRGQQVTLSCSPISGHRSVSWYQQTPGQGLQFLFEYFSETQRNKGNFPGRFSGRQFSNSRSEMNVSTLELGDSALYLCASSLGLLLGQGFSYEQYFGPGTRLTVT.

There are a few counts of this clonotype. The gene calls are TRBV20-1 and TRBJ2-3; 10 bases match TRBD2. J was trimmed by 5 bases and V by 2 bases; bases with no gene match: 7. The CDR3 loop spans 15 amino acids. Germline CDR1 reads DFQATT; CDR2 reads SNEGSKA (reference sequence). CDR3: CSARLAAGGGDTQYF. The CDR3 DNA reads as TGCAGTGCTAGATTAGCAGCGGGAGGGGGAGATACGCAGTATTTT.

The table lists this clonotype with a few counts. The rearrangement joins TRBV2 to TRBJ2-1, with unresolved D. Germline CDR1 SNHLY, CDR2 FYNNEI. The CDR3 has 15 residues. V was shortened by 0 bases and J by 9 bases, with 15 bases between the two germline ends. The chain's CDR3 is CASSEARAPKSEQFF. CDR3 DNA: TGTGCCAGCAGTGAAGCACGAGCCCCGAAGAGTGAGCAGTTCTTC. Based on the CDR3 plus reference TRBV2 and TRBJ2-1, the full variable domain is EPEVTQTPSHQVTQMGQEVILRCVPISNHLYFYWYRQILGQKVEFLVSFYNNEISEKSEIFDDQFSVERPDGSNFTLKIRSTKLEDSAMYFCASSEARAPKSEQFFGPGTRLTVL.

The CDR3 loop reads CASRRPGLYEQYF. The CDR3 DNA sequence: TGTGCCAGCAGGCGCCCAGGGTTGTACGAGCAGTACTTC. This chain uses TRBV28 with TRBJ2-7; tentatively, D is TRBD1 (5 bases). This CDR3 has 13 amino acids. CDR1 is MDHEN and CDR2 is SYDVKM in the germline V gene. Trimming took 6 bases from V and 4 from J, leaving 13 bases between them.

The chain carries TRBV20-1 and TRBJ2-5; the match to TRBD2 covers 15 bases. With 4 bases clipped from V and 4 bases from J, the junction kept 13 bases outside the gene matches. The germline gives CDR1 DFQATT, CDR2 SNEGSKA (reference sequence). The CDR3 is made up of 18 amino acids. The CDR3 here is CSATFPGLAGGVRETQYF. DNA for the CDR3: TGCAGTGCTACATTCCCGGGACTAGCGGGAGGAGTTCGAGAGACCCAGTACTTC.

As to this clonotype: A much larger clone sits a single nucleotide away, making a read error possible. This chain uses TRBV7-8 with TRBJ2-1; 12 bases are a match to TRBD2. Germline CDR1 reads SGHVS; CDR2 reads FQNEAQ. The CDR3 contains 17 residues. Losses at the gene ends were 1 base for V and 7 bases for J; bases not matched to a gene: 8. The CDR3, as DNA: TGTGCCAGCAGCTTAGTCCTAGCGGGAGGGCCCGGAAATGAGCAGTTCTTC. Translation: CASSLVLAGGPGNEQFF.

This clonotype occurred many times. The chain recombines TRBV12-3 or TRBV12-4 with TRBJ1-6; D not resolved. This CDR3 contains 13 residues. Trimming pared 5 bases from V and 10 bases from J, leaving 12 bases between. The CDR3 coding sequence is TGTGCCAGCAGTCCGCCCCAAGAATCACCCCTCCACTTT. Translated, it gives CASSPPQESPLHF.

The chain couples TRBV5-5 to TRBJ1-1; 8 positions agree with TRBD1. Germline V gene sequence: CDR1 SGHKS, CDR2 YYEKEE (reference sequence). Unmatched junction bases numbered 7, after V lost 1 base and J lost 5 bases. The CDR3 is 15 residues long. The CDR3 loop is CASSLRDRGGTEAFF. The CDR3 nucleotides are TGTGCCAGCAGCTTGAGAGACAGGGGAGGAACTGAAGCTTTCTTT.

The J gene is TRBJ2-7, the V gene TRBV5-1; D is unresolved. CDR1 and CDR2 from the germline V gene are SGHRS and YFSETQ. This CDR3 has 15 residues. V lost 2 bases to trimming and J lost 0 bases, with 12 bases between them. The CDR3 nucleotides read TGCGCCAGCAGCTTCGGGCAGAAACTCTCCTACGAGCAGTACTTC. The encoded protein is CASSFGQKLSYEQYF.

The table lists this clonotype with a few counts. V usage is TRBV11-1 and J usage is TRBJ2-7, with 10 positions matching TRBD2. The germline gives CDR1 SGHAT, CDR2 FQDESV (reference sequence). The length of the CDR3 is 17 residues. Trimming removed 2 bases from V and 0 bases from J; junction bases left unmatched: 7. DNA for the CDR3: TGTGCCAGCAGCTTATATAGAAGCGGGAGGGCCTCCTACGAGCAGTACTTC. It yields the protein CASSLYRSGRASYEQYF.

Only a few counts were recorded for this clonotype. The rearrangement joins TRBV18 to TRBJ1-1; D is undetermined. CDR3 length: 14 amino acids. The germline CDR1 and CDR2 sequences are KGHSH and LQKENI. V lost 4 bases, J lost 7 bases, and 16 bases lay in between. The CDR3 DNA follows: TGTGCCAGCTCACAATCCGTCGGGTCAATTGAAGCTTTCTTT. It yields the protein CASSQSVGSIEAFF. The full variable domain, rest sourced from reference TRBV18 and TRBJ1-1, is NAGVMQNPRHLVRRRGQEARLRCSPMKGHSHVYWYRQLPEEGLKFMVYLQKENIIDESGMPKERFSAEFPKEGPSILRIQQVVRGDSAAYFCASSQSVGSIEAFFGQGTRLTVV.

The chain couples TRBV4-2 to TRBJ2-7, with D perhaps assigned TRBD1 or TRBD2 (5 bases each). Trimming cost V 0 bases and J 5 bases, with 8 bases left between them. CDR3 size: 13 residues. The germline V gene has CDR1 LGHNA and CDR2 YNFKEQ. CDR3 in DNA: TGTGCCAGCAGCCAAGAGGGGACCCACGAGCAGTACTTC. It yields the protein CASSQEGTHEQYF.

This clonotype turned up a few times. This rearrangement joins TRBV7-9 to TRBJ1-1; D ambiguous. The CDR3 extends over 11 amino acids. Per germline, CDR1 SEHNR and CDR2 FQNEAQ (reference sequence). Trimming took 5 bases from V and 6 from J, leaving 7 bases between them. The DNA of the CDR3 is TGTGCCAGCAGCCAACCACCTGAAGCTTTCTTT. Translation: CASSQPPEAFF.

The table lists this clonotype with many counts. The chain recombines TRBV3-1 with TRBJ2-1; 7 bases are a match to TRBD2. Trimming removed 2 bases from V and 7 bases from J; junction bases left unmatched: 5. CDR1 LGHDT and CDR2 YNNKEL come from the germline V gene (reference sequence). The CDR3 totals 14 residues. CDR3 sequence: CASSQSGGRNEQFF. The DNA of the CDR3 is TGTGCCAGCAGCCAATCCGGCGGGAGAAATGAGCAGTTCTTC.

This clonotype was detected many times. The chain couples TRBV14 to TRBJ1-1; unclear D gene. V dropped 4 bases and J dropped 2 bases, with 17 bases sitting between them. CDR1 is SGHDN, CDR2 FVKESK, per germline. The CDR3 spans 16 residues. The CDR3 nucleotides are TGTGCCAGCAGCCTCCTGGGCCGAGAACTAAACACTGAAGCTTTCTTT. Its translation: CASSLLGRELNTEAFF. The complete variable domain, with remaining parts taken from reference TRBV14 and TRBJ1-1, reads EAGVTQFPSHSVIEKGQTVTLRCDPISGHDNLYWYRRVMGKEIKFLLHFVKESKQDESGMPNNRFLAERTGGTYSTLKVQPAELEDSGVYFCASSLLGRELNTEAFFGQGTRLTVV.